The subject of this entry is one T cell receptor (beta chain). The target antigen is unknown. Researchers made TCR cDNA using 5'RACE template switching, and this step added a universal primer site and UMIs. TCRdb processed the 5' RACE reads anew with MiXCR; each CDR3 protein has one entry. The sample shows about 430,000 distinct CDR3 sequences, roughly 20% of them seen only once. This CDR3 has 14 residues. Trimming pared 6 bases from V and 3 bases from J, leaving 12 bases between. The sample originates from a study of T cells after yellow fever vaccination. Study results and caveats: Abundant contaminating clonotypes from the bulk population could appear in FACS-sorted repertoires. Researchers noted that a small share of clonotypes showed up in both CD4 and CD8 compartments.

This sample comprised PBMCs, obtained before the yellow fever booster vaccination. The V gene is TRBV12-3 or TRBV12-4, the J gene TRBJ2-1; TRBD2 might be the D (6 bases). The TCR was taken from a man younger than 30 who received the YFV17D yellow fever vaccine. The CDR3 DNA sequence: TGTGCCAGCAGGGCGGGGAGTGGCTACAATGAGCAGTTCTTC. Translated, it gives CASRAGSGYNEQFF.